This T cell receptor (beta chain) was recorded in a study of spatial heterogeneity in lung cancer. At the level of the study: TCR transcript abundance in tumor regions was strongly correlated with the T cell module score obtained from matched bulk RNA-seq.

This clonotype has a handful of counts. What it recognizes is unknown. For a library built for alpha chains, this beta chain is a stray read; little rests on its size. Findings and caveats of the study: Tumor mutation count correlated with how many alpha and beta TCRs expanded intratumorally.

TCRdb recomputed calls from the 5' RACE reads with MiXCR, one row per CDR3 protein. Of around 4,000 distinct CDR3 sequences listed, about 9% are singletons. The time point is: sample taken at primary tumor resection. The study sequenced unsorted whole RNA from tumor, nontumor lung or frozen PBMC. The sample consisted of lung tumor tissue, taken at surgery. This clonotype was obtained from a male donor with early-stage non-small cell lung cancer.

The CDR3 spells CSALGGEQYF. CDR3 nucleotide sequence: TGCAGTGCTCTAGGGGGTGAGCAGTACTTC. The V call is TRBV20-1, the J call TRBJ2-7, with a weak D call TRBD1 (6 bases). The CDR3 has 10 amino acids. Per the germline V gene, CDR1 is DFQATT and CDR2 is SNEGSKA (reference sequence). The V end lost 5 bases, the J end lost 7 bases, and 9 bases lay between the germline ends.